This TCR beta chain was identified during a study of cytomegalovirus exposure and HLA in healthy donors. The CDR3 is 14 residues long. Germline V lookup: CDR1 SGHRS, CDR2 YFSETQ. Trimming at V came to 4 bases and at J to 4 bases, leaving 2 bases not matched to a gene. PCR primers comprised 60 Vbeta and 13 Jbeta primers. Per the study methods: Roughly 11 million of the 75 million to 95 million unique TCR beta chains counted in a later analysis were shared. Generated by immunoSEQ multiplex PCR, the TCRdb table keeps only in-frame clones and is missing some. V and J calls and clone size come straight from that table; D and trimming were deduced from the DNA. This sample's table reports about 140,000 clones. Remarks on this clone: In the same sample, other DNA sequences code for this CDR3.

Source material: PBMCs. This receptor was obtained from a woman between 18 and 30 years old in good health and CMV-seronegative. The V gene is TRBV5-1, the J gene TRBJ1-1; TRBD1 matches 12 bases. The DNA for the CDR3 is TGCGCCAGCAGCCCGGGACAGGGGGCCACTGAAGCTTTCTTT. Residues: CASSPGQGATEAFF.